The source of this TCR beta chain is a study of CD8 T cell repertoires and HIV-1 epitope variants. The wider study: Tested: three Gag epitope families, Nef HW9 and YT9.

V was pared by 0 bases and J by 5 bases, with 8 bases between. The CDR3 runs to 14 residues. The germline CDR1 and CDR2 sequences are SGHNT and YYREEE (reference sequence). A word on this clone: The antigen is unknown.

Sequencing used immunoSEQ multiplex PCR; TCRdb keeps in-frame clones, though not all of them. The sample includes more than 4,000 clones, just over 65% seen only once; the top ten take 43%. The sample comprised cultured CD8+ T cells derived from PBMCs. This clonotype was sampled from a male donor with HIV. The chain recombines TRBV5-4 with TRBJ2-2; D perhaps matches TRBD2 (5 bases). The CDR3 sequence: CASSLATGTGELFF. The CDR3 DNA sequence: TGTGCCAGCAGCTTGGCCACGGGGACCGGGGAGCTGTTTTTT.